This T cell receptor beta chain was captured by sequencing in a study of cytomegalovirus exposure and HLA in healthy donors. Study conclusions and caveats: In a later analysis, V- and J-gene trimming of beta chains associated with a DCLRE1C missense variant, replicated independently. A later analysis linked about 17,000 TCR beta sequences to HLA alleles at 0.05 false discovery rate. Evidence from a later analysis indicated that most CMV-associated TCR beta chains looked HLA-restricted. Earlier findings revealed that most TCR beta V segments proved productive either about 87% or about 30% of the time.

A few counts support this clone. Its target is unknown. The PCR was carried out with 60 Vbeta primers and 13 Jbeta primers. TCRdb keeps only in-frame clones here, not all; method: immunoSEQ multiplex PCR. The sample shows under 200,000 clones, about 78% of them seen only once. Sequencing used PBMCs. This receptor was taken from a man in his forties or fifties in good health and CMV-seronegative.

The CDR3 sequence is CSVAVAANTEAFF. DNA of the CDR3: TGCAGCGTTGCTGTCGCGGCGAACACTGAAGCTTTCTTT. The chain is built from TRBV29-1 and TRBJ1-1, with D unresolved. The CDR3 loop spans 13 amino acids. CDR1 and CDR2 (germline): SQVTM, ANQGSEA. V dropped 4 bases and J dropped 1 base, with 10 bases sitting between them.